This TCR beta chain was recovered during a study of immune heterogeneity within non-small cell lung tumors. Overall study context: Classification of the tumors gave a few squamous cell carcinomas, around 9 non-squamous carcinomas and 1 not otherwise specified.

A multiplex PCR containing 32 V primers and 13 J primers was used to amplify TCR beta CDR3. TCRdb passed the multiplex PCR reads through MiXCR, listing each CDR3 protein once. The sample lists roughly 23,000 distinct CDR3 sequences; 27% were seen once. V lost 7 bases, J lost 1 base, and 3 bases stayed unmatched. Germline V CDR1 and CDR2: DFQATT, SNEGSKA (reference sequence). This CDR3 is built from 12 residues. With approximately 600 ng used per sample, the template was genomic DNA from bulk tumor. While surgery was under way, several biopsies spaced far apart were taken per primary tumor. Untreated, newly diagnosed non-small cell lung cancer patients underwent curative surgery.

Sequences were obtained from lung tumor tissue. V gene TRBV20-1 combines with J gene TRBJ2-7, with 8 nucleotides matching TRBD1. The TCR sequence derives from a man aged 35 to 55 with non-small cell lung cancer. CDR3 amino acids: CSVGQGSYEQYF. In DNA, the CDR3 is TGCAGTGTCGGACAGGGATCCTACGAGCAGTACTTC.